The entry below gives a single T cell receptor beta chain sequence along with its context. What it binds is unknown. The data derive from a study of T cell responses to AZD1222 COVID-19 vaccine. The study's findings and limits: Only six or seven AZD1222 recipients tested seropositive at baseline.

The protocol was immunoSEQ multiplex PCR, while the TCRdb copy is restricted to in-frame clones and leaves out a portion. The sample lists approximately 150,000 clones, approximately 88% occurring once. The CDR3 is 13 amino acids. Looked up from germline, CDR1 is ENHRY and CDR2 is SYGVKD. With 6 bases removed from V and 3 bases from J, the gap between germline ends came to 11 bases. The origin of this receptor is an adult who received the AZD1222 COVID-19 vaccine. The sample consisted of peripheral blood, taken 28 days after the second AZD1222 dose. This chain uses TRBV10-3 with TRBJ1-1, with D tentatively TRBD1 (5 bases). The CDR3 DNA reads as TGTGCCATCAGAGGGGTGGGATACACTGAAGCTTTCTTT. This sequence encodes CAIRGVGYTEAFF.